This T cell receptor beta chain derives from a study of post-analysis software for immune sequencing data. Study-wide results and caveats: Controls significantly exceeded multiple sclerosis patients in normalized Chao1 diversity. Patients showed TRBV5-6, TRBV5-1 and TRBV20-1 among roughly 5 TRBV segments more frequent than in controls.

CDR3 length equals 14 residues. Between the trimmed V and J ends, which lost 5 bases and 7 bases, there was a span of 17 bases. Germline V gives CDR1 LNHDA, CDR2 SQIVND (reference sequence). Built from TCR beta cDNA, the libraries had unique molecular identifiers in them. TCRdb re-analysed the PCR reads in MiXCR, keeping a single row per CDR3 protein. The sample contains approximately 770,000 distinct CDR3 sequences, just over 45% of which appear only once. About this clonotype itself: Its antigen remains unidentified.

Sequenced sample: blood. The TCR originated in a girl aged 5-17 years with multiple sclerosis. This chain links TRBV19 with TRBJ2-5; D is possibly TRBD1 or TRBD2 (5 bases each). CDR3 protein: CASSAGTVMRTQYF. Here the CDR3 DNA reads TGTGCCAGTAGTGCAGGGACCGTGATGAGGACCCAGTACTTC.